This TCR beta chain was recovered during a study of Graves' ophthalmopathy and Graves' hyperthyroidism. Scientists amplified the TCR beta CDR3 regions from RNA transcripts. Scientists carried out first-round RT-PCR using HTBI primers and then a second-round multiplex PCR. Using its own MiXCR run on the multiplex PCR reads, TCRdb lists one record per CDR3 protein. This repertoire shows under 200,000 distinct CDR3 sequences, over 35% found once; its top ten account for 5.8%. CDR3 length: 14 amino acids. Trimming stripped 1 base from V and 5 bases from J, with 11 bases between. Germline values: CDR1 LGHDT, CDR2 YNNKEL (reference sequence). In its sample, this clonotype was seen many times.

The specimen was peripheral blood. The sequence derives from a middle-aged woman with Graves' ophthalmopathy. The chain uses TRBV3-1 and TRBJ1-2; D is unclear. CDR3 nucleotides: TGTGCCAGCAGCCAAGCTACACCGGAATATGGCTACACCTTC. It specifies CASSQATPEYGYTF.